This T cell receptor beta chain was sequenced for a study of T cell responses to AZD1222 COVID-19 vaccine. Whole-study findings and limits: Donors were chiefly white British, with a greater number of females, and clonal diversity was perhaps underestimated.

On this clone: Its antigen is not known.

Clones were sequenced by immunoSEQ multiplex PCR, and TCRdb holds only the in-frame ones, with some missing. The table has 100,000 to 150,000 clones, more than 70% seen once; the top ten hold more than 9%. Trimming removed 4 bases at V and 10 bases at J, with 15 bases between. This CDR3 has 13 residues. Germline lookup yields CDR1 SGHRS and CDR2 YFSETQ. The TCR sequence derives from an adult in good health. The specimen was peripheral blood, collected on day 0 of AZD1222 vaccination. The J gene is TRBJ2-1, the V gene TRBV5-1; D may match TRBD1 or TRBD2 (5 bases each). CDR3 amino acids: CASSPGRAGEQFF. The CDR3 bases are TGCGCCAGCAGCCCGGGCAGGGCGGGCGAGCAGTTCTTC.